This TCR beta chain appears in the sequencing data of a study of cytomegalovirus exposure and HLA in healthy donors (dated by TCRdb to about 2017). Notes on the research overall: According to an earlier analysis of 587 of the donors, some 180 million T cells yielded 117 million unique TCR beta sequences and approximately 280 Gb of sequence data. Roughly 300 gigabases of sequencing data and approximately 84 million unique TCR sequences were included in an early release covering under 650 HLA-typed donors. Of the roughly 410 genotyped donors, 70% to 90% were placed in the genetic ancestry cluster associated with self-reported Caucasian donors. The study was designed to test whether signatures of past pathogen exposure could be identified by cataloging public T cell receptors. The study profiled the T cell repertoires of some 610 subjects by immunosequencing and related them to cytomegalovirus serostatus. Besides the first cohort of more than 650 subjects, a separate validation cohort made up of over 95 different subjects was used. To predict cytomegalovirus infection status, the study combined high-throughput TCR immunosequencing, statistical association of individual TCRs with disease status, and machine learning. A later analysis re-analyzed previously published TCR beta repertoires from 500 to 700 donors and added high-resolution HLA genotyping to study TCR occurrence patterns. The later analysis used no new phenotypic data to find candidate immune exposures, relying instead on TCR beta sequences and their occurrence across donors. An earlier analysis of 587 of the donors used high-throughput TCR beta sequencing to judge whether each TCR beta V gene segment behaved as functional or pseudogenic. Donor age, sex, ethnicity and CMV serostatus were compiled alongside the repertoire data. A later genetic analysis took genome-wide SNP genotypes for about three fifths of the roughly 670 donors and used that subset as a discovery cohort. All discovery cohort repertoires had been generated using a single sequencing platform. Class I and class II HLA loci were covered by the typing at four-digit resolution. The number of donors typed differed by locus, with 629-630 for A, B, C, DRB1 and DQB1, around 560 for DQA1, 600 to 610 for DPA1, and around 430 for DPB1. Because of strong linkage in the cohort, a handful of DR-DQ haplotypes were treated as single units for association and clustering. Among 398 genotyped donors of the cohort, an average of around 240,000 unique TCR beta nucleotide sequences were sequenced per donor, around 18% of them non-productive.

The cohort was made up of approximately 700 healthy bone marrow donors. Cohort members were all nominally healthy when sampled, although unrecorded immune exposures were likely present. The donor was CMV seronegative and was included in the group of under 450 seronegative cohort members. Every donor gave a peripheral blood sample, and the peripheral blood mononuclear cells from that sample were used for TCR beta sequencing. Genomic DNA extraction from the blood cell samples was performed with the Qiagen DNeasy Blood Extraction Kit. Summary of the overall study and its limitations: Compared with the approximately 600-donor mean, donors in an Asian-associated ancestry cluster had fewer N-insertions in productive TCRs, according to a later genetic analysis. Assigning TCR associations to individual alleles was difficult when HLA alleles, especially DR and DQ, strongly co-occurred. A total of 164 TCR beta chains were listed by the study as associated with cytomegalovirus. A cluster of highly shared sequence variants was judged likely to be a technical artifact of the sequencing pipeline. A further reported finding was that TCR beta sequences accurately predicted the HLA-A and HLA-B alleles for most subjects in the first cohort. Most TCR sequences were observed very rarely across donors, whereas some public TCRs were present in many individuals. Because HLA typing was missing for some donors at each locus, association tests included only the typed subset. Linkage disequilibrium might explain the correlated functional status among segregating V segments, but an unknown experimental factor could not be excluded. The classifier was reported to diagnose cytomegalovirus status with high specificity and sensitivity in both the original cohort and the validation cohort. In a later analysis, HLA-associated TCR beta chains showed more clonal expansion and lower generation probabilities than non-associated chains that were equally common. The authors suggested that the approach could potentially be generalized to other disease states and immunological phenotypes. Specific HLA alleles were associated with 15,000 to 20,000 TCR beta sequences at a false discovery rate of 0.05 in a later analysis. An association between a missense DCLRE1C variant and V-gene and J-gene trimming of TCR beta chains was found in a later genetic analysis and replicated in an independent cohort. A later analysis found that most CMV-associated TCR beta chains appeared HLA-restricted, with HLA associations seemingly driven largely by CMV exposure. The presence/absence analyses assumed that sequencing depth was roughly uniform across donors, and that assumption may not be true. An earlier analysis of around 600 of the donors showed that most TCR beta V segments appeared in productive rearrangements either about 87% or about 30% of the time, which broadly matched IMGT annotations. Because the 87-base-pair reads could not distinguish some IMGT-functional V segments, including TRBV6-2 and TRBV6-3, those segments were excluded. Three of the identified cytomegalovirus-associated TCR beta chains were confirmed in vitro to be specific for cytomegalovirus antigens. Immune exposure information for the cohort was limited to CMV serostatus. Because counts were too low, roughly 16 rarely observed V segments, including chromosome 9 orphons, were excluded from the earlier analysis of 587 of the donors. A later analysis found that TCR association rates varied across HLA loci, with DRB1 alleles showing the most associated TCRs and HLA-C alleles the fewest. In this cohort, only TCR beta chains were sequenced, and detectable features were limited by the absence of alpha or paired-chain data. A later analysis reported that several top co-occurrence clusters appeared linked to parvovirus B19, influenza, CMV and Epstein-Barr virus.

Regarding this clone: Its binding antigen is unknown. Base qualities are missing; no much larger clone stands one base away.

The library came from the immunoSEQ multiplex PCR assay. For the multiplex PCR, a mixture combining 60 forward primers for TCR Vbeta segments and 13 reverse primers for TCR Jbeta segments was used. Amplification of the CDR3 region of rearranged TCR beta genes was performed with a multiplex PCR assay on genomic DNA. The Illumina HiSeq System was used to sequence the amplified TCR beta libraries as 87-base-pair reads. The paper's data handling went like this. Across the 670 or so repertoires, a later analysis counted approximately 75 million unique TCR beta chains, 9.5 million to 12 million of which were shared by at least two donors. Raw reads were error-corrected and collapsed into unique sequences by a nearest-neighbor algorithm in which closely related sequences were merged to remove PCR and sequencing errors. CDR3 sequences were aligned to IMGT reference sequences to assign V, D and J gene segments. Each retained sequence needed at least a six-nucleotide match to both a V gene segment and a J gene segment. Rearrangements were classified as productive when the CDR3 lacked stop codons and remained in frame with V and J, and all other rearrangements were classified as non-productive. Following IMGT convention, CDR3 was defined as the stretch from the second conserved V-encoded cysteine up to the conserved J-encoded phenylalanine. Sequences without an unambiguous match to a single V gene segment were excluded from the earlier analysis of 500 to 700 of the donors. An earlier analysis of 450 to 650 of the donors called V segments functional above 56.7% productive rearrangements and segregating when the between-donor standard deviation exceeded 5%. A statistical classification framework was built for diagnosing cytomegalovirus status from the catalog of TCR beta chain sequences. In a later analysis, V and J genes were assigned by comparing TCR nucleotide sequences against IMGT/GENE-DB human TR gene sequences. Using the TCRdist pipeline, a later analysis assigned CDR3 sequences along with most-parsimonious VDJ recombination scenarios. In a later analysis, every TCR beta chain was defined by the combination of its CDR3 amino acid sequence and its V-gene family, and reads without a unique V-gene family were dropped. To address suspected cross-contamination and a sequencing artifact, a later analysis removed 592 highly shared, low-generation-probability nucleotide sequences. For each public chain, a later analysis derived a clonal expansion index from normalized ranks of inferred template counts within each repertoire. In a later analysis, generation probabilities were computed using a VDJ recombination model fitted to out-of-frame rearrangements, and the results were checked against IGoR. A later analysis scored TCR-TCR, TCR-HLA and TCR-CMV co-occurrence with hypergeometric tests, applying a repertoire-size bias correction to TCR pairs. False discovery rates were estimated in a later analysis by permuting HLA or CMV assignments 20 times. In a later analysis, co-occurring TCRs were grouped using DBSCAN, and TCRdist sequence similarity was added for clustering within HLA-allele-positive subsets. Repertoires with fewer than 30,000 or more than 120,000 public chains, plus five repertoires with anomalous nucleotide sharing, were excluded from co-occurrence clustering. Entries here come from immuneACCESS through TCRdb and include only in-frame sequences with V and J called. Some clones fail to appear in such tables; in the studies checked, an unresolved V gene covers under half of the shortfall, and the cause of the remainder is unknown. The DNA gave D and trimming, while V, J and clone size come from that table. Counted in this sample were 150,000 to 200,000 clones; around 81% of them appeared once. The ten largest clonotypes hold 1% of the sample.

V loses 4 bases at its end and J loses 4 bases; junction bases beyond the gene matches: 11. Its CDR3 holds 16 amino acids, cysteine through phenylalanine. Only the CDR3 DNA is retained, 48 bases long and in frame from the first base. The germline V gene gives CDR1 as MGHDK and CDR2 as SYGVNS. The receptor chain draws on TRBV25-1 and TRBJ1-2; a stretch of 8 junction bases matches TRBD1. The TCR originated in a middle-aged woman in good health and CMV-seronegative. Sequencing used PBMCs. The nucleotides are TGTGCCAGCAGTGGGTATACAGGGGGGCTGGGCTATGGCTACACCTTC. The encoded protein is CASSGYTGGLGYGYTF.